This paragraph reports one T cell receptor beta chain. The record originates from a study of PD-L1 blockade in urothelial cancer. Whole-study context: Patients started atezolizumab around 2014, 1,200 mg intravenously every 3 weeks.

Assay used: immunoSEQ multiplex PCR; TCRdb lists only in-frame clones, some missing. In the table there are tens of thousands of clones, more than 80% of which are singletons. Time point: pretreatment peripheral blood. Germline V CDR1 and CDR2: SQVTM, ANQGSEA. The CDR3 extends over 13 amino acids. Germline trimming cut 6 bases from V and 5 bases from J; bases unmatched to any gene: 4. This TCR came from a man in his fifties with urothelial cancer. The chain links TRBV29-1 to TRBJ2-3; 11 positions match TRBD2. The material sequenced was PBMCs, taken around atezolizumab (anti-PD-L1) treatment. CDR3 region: CSVTSGSIDTQYF. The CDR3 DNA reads TGCAGCGTAACTAGCGGGAGTATAGATACGCAGTATTTT.